This T cell receptor beta chain was identified in a study of radiotherapy plus CTLA-4 blockade in lung cancer. Study overall: Overall, 18% of patients showed an objective response, while about 31% attained disease control.

General observations from the study: TCR clones originating in tumors grew in number in blood after radiotherapy plus ipilimumab.

V dropped 6 bases and J dropped 1 base, with 15 bases sitting between them. The germline V gene encodes CDR1 LNHDA and CDR2 SQIVND (reference sequence). The CDR3 extends over 15 amino acids. The protocol was immunoSEQ multiplex PCR, while the TCRdb copy is restricted to in-frame clones and leaves out a portion. The sample has 120,000 or so clones; 85% to 90% are singletons. Turning to this clone: The antigen remains undetermined.

The receptor was derived from a human donor with non-small cell lung cancer that progressed on radiotherapy plus ipilimumab. The sample here was peripheral blood, taken from a patient treated with radiotherapy plus ipilimumab. This chain links TRBV19 with TRBJ1-1, with a tentative D call TRBD1 (5 bases). This CDR3 is CASRGAPGRNTEAFF. The CDR3, as DNA: TGTGCCAGTAGAGGAGCGCCGGGACGGAACACTGAAGCTTTCTTT.